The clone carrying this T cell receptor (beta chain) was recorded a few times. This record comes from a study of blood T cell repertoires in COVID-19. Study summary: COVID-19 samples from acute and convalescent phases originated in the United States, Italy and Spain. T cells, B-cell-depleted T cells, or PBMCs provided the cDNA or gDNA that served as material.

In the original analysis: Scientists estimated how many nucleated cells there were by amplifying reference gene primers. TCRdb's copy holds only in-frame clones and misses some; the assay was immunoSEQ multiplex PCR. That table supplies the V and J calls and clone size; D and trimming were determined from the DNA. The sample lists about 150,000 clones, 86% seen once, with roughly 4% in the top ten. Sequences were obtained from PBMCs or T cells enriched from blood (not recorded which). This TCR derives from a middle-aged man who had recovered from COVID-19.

The CDR3 here is CASSLGGPAFF. CDR3 sequence (DNA): TGCGCCAGCAGCTTGGGGGGGCCGGCTTTCTTT. The chain joins TRBV5-1 to TRBJ1-1, with D maybe TRBD1 (6 bases). The germline gives CDR1 SGHRS, CDR2 YFSETQ. The V end was cut by 0 bases, the J end by 11 bases, with 8 bases between. This CDR3 has 11 residues.